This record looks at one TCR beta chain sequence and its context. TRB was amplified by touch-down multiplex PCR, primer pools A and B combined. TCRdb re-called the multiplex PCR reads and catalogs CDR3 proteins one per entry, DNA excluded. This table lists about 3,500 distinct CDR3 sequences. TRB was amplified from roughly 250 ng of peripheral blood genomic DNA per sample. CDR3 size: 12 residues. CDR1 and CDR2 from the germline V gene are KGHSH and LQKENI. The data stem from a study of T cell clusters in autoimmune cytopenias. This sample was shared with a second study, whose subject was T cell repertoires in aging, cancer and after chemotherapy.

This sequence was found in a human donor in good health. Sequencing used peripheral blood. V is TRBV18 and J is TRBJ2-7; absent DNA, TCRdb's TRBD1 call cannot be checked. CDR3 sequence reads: CASRTGQARQYF.